The source of this TCR beta chain is a study of T cell responses to AZD1222 COVID-19 vaccine. General study findings and limits: Baseline seropositivity characterized only a handful of AZD1222 recipients. An increase in Spike-specific TCR breadth and depth was observed after two AZD1222 doses.

Sequencing used immunoSEQ multiplex PCR; TCRdb keeps in-frame clones, though not all of them. The sample shows some 120,000 clones, 80% to 90% of them seen only once. This clone showed up just once. Its antigen is unknown. CDR1 is SEHNR and CDR2 is FQNEAQ in the germline V gene (reference sequence). The CDR3 has 15 amino acids. The ends lost 3 bases at V and 5 bases at J; junction bases unmatched: 8. This material consisted of peripheral blood, taken 28 days after the second AZD1222 dose. The rearrangement uses TRBV7-9 and TRBJ1-2; 8 bases match TRBD1. This clonotype was obtained from an adult who received the AZD1222 COVID-19 vaccine. This CDR3 is CASSLGQAPVYGYTF. DNA for the CDR3: TGTGCCAGCAGCTTGGGACAGGCCCCCGTTTATGGCTACACCTTC.